These 22 T cell receptor beta chains were sequenced from one sample in a study of shared T cell receptors in the human thymus. Some clones are missing from TCRdb's copy, which holds only in-frame ones; the method was immunoSEQ multiplex PCR. The sample consists of hundreds of thousands of clones, about four fifths of them appearing once. This same sample was also taken into another study, of human thymus T cells.

Sequencing was performed on thymocytes. The source of these receptors is a boy under two years old with a congenital heart defect.

The chain links TRBV12-5 to TRBJ1-1; D may be TRBD1 (6 bases). The CDR3 has 16 amino acids. Per germline, CDR1 LGHNT and CDR2 FRNRAP. Trimming removed 5 bases from V and 0 bases from J, with 16 bases in between. Here the CDR3 reads CASGLLRTAMNTEAFF. DNA for the CDR3: TGTGCTAGTGGTCTCCTCAGGACAGCGATGAACACTGAAGCTTTCTTT.

This clone was seen a handful of times. The J gene is TRBJ2-5, the V gene TRBV18; 7 bases fit TRBD1. Germline CDR1 reads KGHSH; CDR2 reads LQKENI. The CDR3 covers 14 residues. V trimming: 4 bases; J trimming: 2 bases; junction bases outside the gene matches: 4. The chain's CDR3 is CASSLGQHQETQYF. In nucleotides, the CDR3 is TGTGCCAGCTCACTGGGACAGCATCAAGAGACCCAGTACTTC.

The V call is TRBV4-3, the J call TRBJ2-4, with a weak D call TRBD1 (6 bases). V lost 2 bases, J lost 8 bases, and 13 bases lay in between. Germline V gene sequence: CDR1 LGHNA, CDR2 YSLEER. The CDR3 is made up of 14 amino acids. CDR3 residues: CASSQTGFADIQYF. CDR3 bases: TGCGCCAGCAGCCAAACAGGGTTTGCGGACATTCAGTACTTC.

The chain uses TRBV14 and TRBJ2-1; 9 bases are a match to TRBD2. The CDR3 has 15 amino acids. Germline lookup yields CDR1 SGHDN and CDR2 FVKESK. With 4 bases clipped from V and 10 bases from J, the junction kept 11 bases outside the gene matches. The CDR3 sequence is CASSRPGLALLEQFF. The DNA for the CDR3 is TGTGCCAGCAGCCGCCCGGGACTAGCCCTCCTGGAGCAGTTCTTC.

DNA of the CDR3: TGTGCCAGCAGTCCGTCTAGCGGGAGAAGCACAGATACGCAGTATTTT. The encoded protein is CASSPSSGRSTDTQYF. The chain joins TRBV28 to TRBJ2-3; 10 nucleotides agree with TRBD2. Germline V gene lookup returns CDR1 MDHEN and CDR2 SYDVKM. CDR3 length: 16 amino acids. Unmatched junction bases numbered 5, after V lost 5 bases and J lost 0 bases.

The chain has TRBV30 and TRBJ2-1; 13 nucleotides match TRBD2. V dropped 1 base and J dropped 4; count of bases not matched to a gene: 4. The CDR3 is 16 amino acids. Germline V gives CDR1 GTSNPN, CDR2 SVGIG (reference sequence). For the CDR3, the DNA is TGTGCCTGGAGTGCCGAGGGACTAGCGGGATACAATGAGCAGTTCTTC. This sequence encodes CAWSAEGLAGYNEQFF.

This clone was recorded once. The chain's CDR3 is CASSVGGGGPQYF. The CDR3 DNA sequence: TGTGCCAGCAGCGTAGGGGGGGGTGGGCCCCAGTACTTC. The chain carries TRBV9 and TRBJ2-5; TRBD2 matches 7 bases. J gave up 9 bases and V 0 bases, and 5 bases lay outside the gene matches. The CDR3 extends over 13 amino acids. The germline V gene encodes CDR1 SGDLS and CDR2 YYNGEE.

This clone occurred a few times. The V gene is TRBV5-5, the J gene TRBJ1-5; no clear D. Trimming cost V 4 bases and J 0 bases, with 14 bases left between them. The germline V gene has CDR1 SGHKS and CDR2 YYEKEE (reference sequence). The CDR3 covers 16 residues. CDR3 in DNA: TGTGCCAGCAGCGGAGAGGATCCGTATAGCAATCAGCCCCAGCATTTT. Amino acid sequence: CASSGEDPYSNQPQHF.

This clone appeared a few times. The chain is built from TRBV30 and TRBJ2-6, with a weak D call TRBD2 (6 bases). V lost 3 bases and J lost 5, with 14 bases in between. The CDR3 covers 15 residues. The V gene's germline CDR1 is GTSNPN and CDR2 SVGIG (reference sequence). Here the CDR3 DNA reads TGTGCCTGGAGAACCCGGGAGAATCGGGCCAACGTCCTGACTTTC. It encodes CAWRTRENRANVLTF.

The sample holds a few counts of this clone. The genes are TRBV29-1 and TRBJ2-1; 8 nucleotides match TRBD2. The CDR3 is made up of 17 amino acids. V shed 3 bases and J 0 bases; nucleotides not matched to a gene: 10. Germline V gene lookup returns CDR1 SQVTM and CDR2 ANQGSEA. CDR3 sequence: CSVDRDSGTSSYNEQFF. CDR3 nucleotides: TGCAGCGTTGATCGGGATAGCGGGACGAGCTCCTACAATGAGCAGTTCTTC.

The chain has TRBV7-9 and TRBJ1-2; 9 bases line up with TRBD1. CDR1 is SEHNR, CDR2 FQNEAQ, per germline (reference sequence). CDR3 size: 14 residues. After removal of 4 bases from V and 6 bases from J, the junction contained 6 bases not matched to a gene. The CDR3 DNA sequence: TGTGCCAGCAGCTCGGACAGGGGACCTGATGGCTACACCTTC. Translated: CASSSDRGPDGYTF.

The chain joins TRBV9 to TRBJ1-1, with D unclear. Per the germline V gene, CDR1 is SGDLS and CDR2 is YYNGEE. Between the trimmed V and J ends, which lost 0 bases and 3 bases, there was a span of 9 bases. This CDR3 has 14 residues. The CDR3 loop is CASSVGPSDTEAFF. The CDR3 DNA reads as TGTGCCAGCAGCGTAGGTCCCTCTGACACTGAAGCTTTCTTT. The whole variable domain, remainder taken from reference TRBV9 and TRBJ1-1, is DSGVTQTPKHLITATGQRVTLRCSPRSGDLSVYWYQQSLDQGLQFLIQYYNGEERAKGNILERFSAQQFPDLHSELNLSSLELGDSALYFCASSVGPSDTEAFFGQGTRLTVV.

This chain connects TRBV6-1 to TRBJ2-3, with TRBD1 matching over 7 bases. Per the germline V gene, CDR1 is MNHNS and CDR2 is SASEGT. The length of the CDR3 is 13 residues. Losses at the gene ends were 10 bases for V and 4 bases for J; bases not matched to a gene: 8. CDR3 coding DNA: TGTGCCACGCGACAGGGAACAGCAGATACGCAGTATTTT. This translates into CATRQGTADTQYF.

This clone occurred a few times. V usage is TRBV25-1 and J usage is TRBJ2-7, with a tentative D call TRBD1 (5 bases). V lost 5 bases to trimming and J lost 6 bases, with 17 bases between them. CDR3 length: 14 residues. Germline V CDR1 and CDR2: MGHDK, SYGVNS. The CDR3 DNA follows: TGTGCCAGCAGTCGTGGGGCCCTCCCCCTCGAGCAGTACTTC. Protein sequence: CASSRGALPLEQYF.

The chain links TRBV27 to TRBJ1-1; D perhaps matches TRBD1 (6 bases). The germline CDR1 and CDR2 sequences are MNHEY and SMNVEV (reference sequence). CDR3 length: 14 residues. The V gene lost 3 bases and the J gene lost 4 bases, with 12 bases spanning the gap. CDR3 sequence reads: CASSLTGFSTEAFF. The CDR3 coding sequence is TGTGCCAGCAGTTTGACAGGCTTTAGCACTGAAGCTTTCTTT.

The V and J genes are TRBV5-1 and TRBJ1-4, with D possibly matching TRBD1 (5 bases). Between the trimmed V and J ends, which lost 0 bases and 3 bases, there was a span of 12 bases. CDR1 and CDR2 from the germline V gene are SGHRS and YFSETQ. This CDR3 has 16 residues. The CDR3 coding sequence is TGCGCCAGCAGCTTGGGCCCAGGGATTTCTAATGAAAAACTGTTTTTT. This encodes CASSLGPGISNEKLFF.

This clone has only one observation. The CDR3 reads CASSQDGGLGASEYF. The CDR3, as DNA: TGTGCCAGCAGCCAAGATGGTGGGCTTGGGGCTAGCGAGTATTTT. V and J are TRBV4-2 and TRBJ2-3; TRBD2 might be the D (6 bases). CDR3 size: 15 residues. V dropped 0 bases and J dropped 13 bases, with 20 bases sitting between them. The germline CDR1 and CDR2 sequences are LGHNA and YNFKEQ.

This rearrangement joins TRBV4-1 to TRBJ2-1; TRBD2 matches 7 bases. J lost 8 bases, V lost 1 base, and 8 bases had no gene match. The CDR3 spans 15 residues. Germline V gene sequence: CDR1 MGHRA, CDR2 YSYEKL. The CDR3 DNA reads TGCGCCAGCAGCCAAGGGACGTGGGAGGGCTATGAGCAGTTCTTC. This translates into CASSQGTWEGYEQFF.

The gene calls are TRBV5-1 and TRBJ1-2, with D maybe TRBD1 (6 bases). The CDR3 runs to 15 residues. Trimming pared 2 bases from V and 8 bases from J, leaving 19 bases between. Germline CDR1 is SGHRS and CDR2 is YFSETQ. This chain's CDR3 is CASSFYRERGEGYTF. The DNA for the CDR3 is TGCGCCAGCAGCTTCTACAGGGAGCGGGGAGAAGGCTACACCTTC.

The CDR3 sequence is CSVEDAGNNYGYTF. The CDR3 nucleotides are TGCAGCGTTGAAGATGCAGGGAATAACTATGGCTACACCTTC. V and J are TRBV29-1 and TRBJ1-2, with D possibly being TRBD1 (5 bases). This CDR3 has 14 amino acids. V lost 0 bases and J lost 1, with 9 bases in between. Germline V lookup: CDR1 SQVTM, CDR2 ANQGSEA. Filled out from reference TRBV29-1 and TRBJ1-2, the complete variable domain reads SAVISQKPSRDICQRGTSLTIQCQVDSQVTMMFWYRQQPGQSLTLIATANQGSEATYESGFVIDKFPISRPNLTFSTLTVSNMSPEDSSIYLCSVEDAGNNYGYTFGSGTRLTVV.

This chain joins TRBV11-2 and TRBJ2-5; 7 bases agree with TRBD2. Germline CDR1 reads SGHAT; CDR2 reads FQNNGV. The CDR3 has 15 amino acids. V shed 9 bases, J shed 4 bases, and the junction held 14 bases outside the gene matches. As DNA, the CDR3 is TGTGCCAGGGTGGGGACGGGACTAAATGGAGAGACCCAGTACTTC. As protein: CARVGTGLNGETQYF. Supplemented by reference TRBV11-2 and TRBJ2-5, the full variable domain reads EAGVAQSPRYKIIEKRQSVAFWCNPISGHATLYWYQQILGQGPKLLIQFQNNGVVDDSQLPKDRFSAERLKGVDSTLKIQPAKLEDSAVYLCARVGTGLNGETQYFGPGTRLLVL.

The chain recombines TRBV6-4 with TRBJ1-4; TRBD1 aligns across 7 bases. J gave up 7 bases and V 4 bases, and 9 bases lay outside the gene matches. Germline V gene sequence: CDR1 MRHNA, CDR2 SNTAGT. CDR3 length equals 15 residues. The CDR3 loop is CASSAGTEESEKLFF. Written as DNA, the CDR3 is TGTGCCAGCAGTGCCGGGACAGAGGAGAGTGAAAAACTGTTTTTT.